This T cell receptor (beta chain) appears in the sequencing data of a study of CD8+ T cells in alopecia areata. Study-level results: Normal scalp showed lower clonality than lesional scalp, especially alopecia totalis/universalis. Numerous clones, expanded in lesions, remained in scalp and blood during tofacitinib.

This clone was detected only once. Its antigen is still unknown. In germline, CDR1 is SGHTA, CDR2 FQGTGA. This CDR3 comprises 14 residues. V shed 5 bases and J shed 6 bases, with 13 bases lying between them. RNA extraction was followed by reverse transcription into cDNA, which acted as the sequencing template. Produced via immunoSEQ multiplex PCR; TCRdb's table is partial and in-frame only. The sample includes about 250,000 clones, around three fifths of them seen just once. The treatment here: oral pan-JAK inhibitor, 5-10 mg twice daily. Specimen: CD4+ T cells sorted from blood, collected at week 52, from a patient treated with tofacitinib. This TCR derives from a human donor with alopecia areata. The chain links TRBV7-3 to TRBJ1-4; no firm D call. The DNA of the CDR3 is TGTGCCAGCAGCCTGAGACCGGCGGATGAAAAACTGTTTTTT. It encodes CASSLRPADEKLFF. Drawing the rest from reference TRBV7-3 and TRBJ1-4, the complete variable domain is GAGVSQTPSNKVTEKGKYVELRCDPISGHTALYWYRQSLGQGPEFLIYFQGTGAADDSGLPNDRFFAVRPEGSVSTLKIQRTERGDSAVYLCASSLRPADEKLFFGSGTQLSVL.